These 17 T cell receptor beta chains share one sample of origin, sequenced in a study of CD8 T cells in Susac syndrome. Random-hexamer reverse transcription was applied to about 0.5 to 1 ug RNA. MiXCR, applied by TCRdb to the immunoSEQ multiplex PCR reads, yields one record per CDR3 protein. The top ten hold about 0.087% of the sample, which has about 120,000 distinct CDR3 sequences, 90% to 95% seen once. The sequenced material came from CD4+ T cells from PBMCs. These receptors came from a human donor with multiple sclerosis.

The rearrangement uses TRBV12-3 or TRBV12-4 and TRBJ2-1, with D perhaps TRBD2 (5 bases). This CDR3 has 12 residues. Trimming shortened V by 7 bases and J by 5 bases, and 9 bases separated the two germline ends. CDR3 DNA sequence: TGTGCCAGCACGAGGGTTGACAATGAGCAGTTCTTC. It yields the protein CASTRVDNEQFF.

The rearrangement uses TRBV3-1 and TRBJ2-1; 9 bases line up with TRBD2. Trimming cost V 4 bases and J 4 bases; bases outside gene matches: 5. This CDR3 spans 15 amino acids. CDR1 is LGHDT, CDR2 YNNKEL, per germline (reference sequence). CDR3 residues: CASSPGLASYNEQFF. The CDR3 coding sequence is TGTGCCAGCAGCCCGGGACTAGCTTCTTACAATGAGCAGTTCTTC.

The V and J genes are TRBV29-1 and TRBJ1-4; D perhaps matches TRBD1 (5 bases). This CDR3 has 13 residues. Germline lookup yields CDR1 SQVTM and CDR2 ANQGSEA. V lost 4 bases to trimming and J lost 7 bases, with 13 bases between them. The CDR3 sequence is CSVVEGKGEKLFF. CDR3 nucleotides: TGCAGCGTTGTCGAGGGGAAGGGTGAAAAACTGTTTTTT.

The chain uses TRBV29-1 and TRBJ1-5; D unresolved. This CDR3 is built from 14 residues. The V gene lost 4 bases and the J gene lost 0 bases, with 10 bases spanning the gap. Germline CDR1 SQVTM, CDR2 ANQGSEA. CDR3 sequence reads: CSVAPGNSNQPQHF. CDR3 bases: TGCAGCGTTGCCCCTGGGAATAGCAATCAGCCCCAGCATTTT.

V gene TRBV7-9 combines with J gene TRBJ2-2; no reliable D call. The CDR3 contains 12 residues. Germline CDR1 reads SEHNR; CDR2 reads FQNEAQ (reference sequence). V lost 1 base and J 7 bases, leaving 4 bases between the germline ends. DNA for the CDR3: TGTGCCAGCAGCTTAGATCTCGGGGAGCTGTTTTTT. Encoded protein: CASSLDLGELFF. The full variable domain, in which reference TRBV7-9 and TRBJ2-2 provide the parts outside the CDR3, is DTGVSQNPRHKITKRGQNVTFRCDPISEHNRLYWYRQTLGQGPEFLTYFQNEAQLEKSRLLSDRFSAERPKGSFSTLEIQRTEQGDSAMYLCASSLDLGELFFGEGSRLTVL.

The V call is TRBV6-5, the J call TRBJ2-6, with D tentatively TRBD1 or TRBD2 (5 bases each). V shed 5 bases and J shed 0 bases, with 17 bases lying between them. The CDR3 runs 18 residues. Germline CDR1 reads MNHEY; CDR2 reads SVGAGI. The CDR3 is CASSRSGTVSSGANVLTF. The CDR3 DNA reads TGTGCCAGCAGTCGCTCGGGGACGGTGAGCTCTGGGGCCAACGTCCTGACTTTC.

The chain links TRBV5-1 to TRBJ1-2; 11 bases are a match to TRBD1. The ends lost 4 bases at V and 8 bases at J; junction bases unmatched: 7. Germline V gene data show CDR1 as SGHRS and CDR2 as YFSETQ. There are 14 residues in the CDR3. This chain's CDR3 is CASSPRTGGNGYTF. In nucleotides, the CDR3 is TGCGCCAGCAGCCCCAGGACAGGGGGCAACGGCTACACCTTC. The full variable domain, in which reference TRBV5-1 and TRBJ1-2 provide the parts outside the CDR3, is KAGVTQTPRYLIKTRGQQVTLSCSPISGHRSVSWYQQTPGQGLQFLFEYFSETQRNKGNFPGRFSGRQFSNSRSEMNVSTLELGDSALYLCASSPRTGGNGYTFGSGTRLTVV.

The chain links TRBV9 to TRBJ2-3; the D is unclear. Trimming pared 0 bases from V and 3 bases from J, leaving 2 bases between. Germline values: CDR1 SGDLS, CDR2 YYNGEE. This CDR3 comprises 12 residues. The chain's CDR3 is CASSVGTDTQYF. CDR3 DNA: TGTGCCAGCAGCGTAGGAACAGATACGCAGTATTTT.

This chain uses TRBV7-9 with TRBJ2-6, with a weak D call TRBD1 (6 bases). Germline CDR1 and CDR2: SEHNR and FQNEAQ (reference sequence). CDR3 length: 18 residues. Trimming removed 2 bases from V and 2 bases from J, with 16 bases in between. CDR3 DNA: TGTGCCAGCAGCTTACCCCCGCGTACAGGGACTGGGGCCAACGTCCTGACTTTC. Protein product: CASSLPPRTGTGANVLTF. The full variable domain, with the rest looked up from reference TRBV7-9 and TRBJ2-6, is DTGVSQNPRHKITKRGQNVTFRCDPISEHNRLYWYRQTLGQGPEFLTYFQNEAQLEKSRLLSDRFSAERPKGSFSTLEIQRTEQGDSAMYLCASSLPPRTGTGANVLTFGAGSRLTVL.

The chain recombines TRBV20-1 with TRBJ2-3, with unresolved D. Germline V gene data show CDR1 as DFQATT and CDR2 as SNEGSKA (reference sequence). The CDR3 is 12 amino acids. Trimming stripped 4 bases from V and 2 bases from J, with 7 bases between. CDR3 sequence (DNA): TGCAGTGCTAACCTGATCACAGATACGCAGTATTTT. This sequence encodes CSANLITDTQYF.

Comment on this clonotype: Its ends do not fully match the called genes, so a read error is possible. This rearrangement joins TRBV20-1 to TRBJ1-2; no reliable D call. Germline CDR1 DFQATT, CDR2 SNEGSKA (reference sequence). CDR3 length equals 13 residues. The CDR3 is CSARRGPKYGYTF. In DNA, the CDR3 is TGCAGTGCTAGAAGAGGGCCTAAGTATGGCTACACCTTC.

The rearrangement links TRBV3-1 to TRBJ1-1, with D unclear. This CDR3 spans 11 amino acids. Germline CDR1 is LGHDT and CDR2 is YNNKEL (reference sequence). V lost 2 bases, J lost 5 bases, and 3 bases lay in between. CDR3 nucleotides: TGTGCCAGCAGCCAATGGACTGAAGCTTTCTTT. Translated, it gives CASSQWTEAFF.

J is TRBJ2-3 and V is TRBV5-1; D gene ambiguous. Germline V gene sequence: CDR1 SGHRS, CDR2 YFSETQ. The V end was cut by 2 bases, the J end by 5 bases, with 12 bases between. There are 14 residues in the CDR3. DNA of the CDR3: TGCGCCAGCAGCTTACGATGGGCTAAAGATACGCAGTATTTT. This translates into CASSLRWAKDTQYF.

This chain connects TRBV4-3 to TRBJ2-6; unclear D gene. V was trimmed by 1 base and J by 3 bases, leaving 10 bases between them. The germline gives CDR1 LGHNA, CDR2 YSLEER. The CDR3 spans 16 residues. The chain's CDR3 is CASSQAIGFGANVLTF. CDR3 DNA: TGCGCCAGCAGCCAAGCGATTGGATTTGGGGCCAACGTCCTGACTTTC.

The count of this clonotype is one. V is TRBV30 and J is TRBJ1-5; tentatively, D is TRBD1 (5 bases). Germline CDR1 and CDR2: GTSNPN and SVGIG (reference sequence). There are 14 residues in the CDR3. Trimming stripped 2 bases from V and 2 bases from J, with 10 bases between. In DNA, the CDR3 is TGTGCCTGGAGTCCAGGGAATGGCAATCAGCCCCAGCATTTT. This translates into CAWSPGNGNQPQHF.

This chain connects TRBV9 to TRBJ2-1, with 8 positions matching TRBD2. This CDR3 has 16 residues. The J segment lost 8 bases and the V segment lost 0 bases, leaving 10 bases of the junction unmatched. The germline V gene encodes CDR1 SGDLS and CDR2 YYNGEE. CDR3: CASSVVSGGRGDEQFF. The CDR3 nucleotides read TGTGCCAGCAGCGTAGTAAGCGGGGGTCGTGGGGATGAGCAGTTCTTC.

The chain joins TRBV7-2 to TRBJ2-7, with 12 bases lining up with TRBD2. Germline V gives CDR1 SGHTA, CDR2 FQGNSA. The CDR3 has 15 residues. The V segment lost 1 base and the J segment 5 bases; nucleotides outside the gene matches: 3. The CDR3 region is CASSLELAGGDEQYF. The CDR3 DNA follows: TGTGCCAGCAGCTTAGAACTAGCGGGGGGTGACGAGCAGTACTTC.